These T cell receptor beta chains were read from a single sample in a study of shared clonotypes between healthy human individuals. Data came from immunoSEQ multiplex PCR; TCRdb stores just in-frame clones and leaves some out. This table has some 2,500,000 clones, 85% to 95% appearing once. Sequenced input: naive CD4+ T cells from PBMCs. The receptors here all came from a man younger than 35 in good health. Some clones in this sample may be carry-over from other donors' samples. CDR3s include the opening cysteine and the closing phenylalanine or tryptophan. The order of the fields is D gene, clone size, J gene, V gene, CDR3 protein, CDR3 DNA. D genes are given only for firm matches. A clone size is listed for some rows: how often the clone was seen (once, few, many), or a class if it is expanded.

TRBD1,.,TRBJ2-7,TRBV18,CASSPRTGGYEQYF,TGTGCCAGCTCACCCCGGACAGGGGGGTACGAGCAGTACTTC
.,.,TRBJ2-2,TRBV2,CASGRQTNTGELFF,TGTGCCAGCGGTCGTCAGACGAACACCGGGGAGCTGTTTTTT
TRBD2,.,TRBJ2-7,TRBV9,CASSVGVAGTYYEQYF,TGTGCCAGCAGCGTAGGGGTAGCGGGGACCTACTACGAGCAGTACTTC
.,.,TRBJ1-3,TRBV10-2,CASSESGLSGNTIYF,TGCGCCAGCAGTGAGTCGGGACTCTCTGGAAACACCATATATTTT
.,.,TRBJ2-7,TRBV28,CASSGGGSYEQYF,TGTGCCAGCAGCGGGGGAGGCTCCTACGAGCAGTACTTC
.,.,TRBJ2-3,TRBV7-2,CASSFRRGVDTQYF,TGTGCCAGCAGTTTTAGGAGGGGCGTGGATACGCAGTATTTT
.,.,TRBJ2-1,TRBV5-1,CASSLLDLATNEQFF,TGCGCCAGCAGCTTGTTAGATTTAGCCACCAATGAGCAGTTCTTC
TRBD2,.,TRBJ2-5,TRBV5-1,CASSSTSLETQYF,TGCGCCAGCAGCTCGACTAGCTTAGAGACCCAGTACTTC
TRBD1,.,TRBJ2-2,TRBV7-9,CASSFGTGDTGELFF,TGTGCCAGCAGCTTTGGGACAGGGGATACCGGGGAGCTGTTTTTT
TRBD1,.,TRBJ2-5,TRBV29-1,CSVEDTGGVKTQYF,TGCAGCGTTGAAGATACAGGGGGCGTGAAGACCCAGTACTTC
.,.,TRBJ2-3,TRBV6-1,CASSELGGARDTQYF,TGTGCCAGCAGTGAATTGGGGGGGGCCAGGGATACGCAGTATTTT
.,once,TRBJ1-2,TRBV10-3,CAIRALGGGYGYTF,TGTGCCATCCGGGCCCTCGGGGGAGGCTATGGCTACACCTTC
.,.,TRBJ2-3,TRBV30,CASSQGSTQYF,TGTGCCTCATCACAGGGTTCTACGCAGTATTTT
.,.,TRBJ1-5,TRBV27,CASSTRQEARQPQHF,TGTGCCAGCAGTACCCGACAGGAAGCTCGTCAGCCCCAGCATTTT
TRBD2,.,TRBJ2-1,TRBV7-2,CASSLQPSGSWGGQFF,TGTGCCAGCAGCTTACAACCTAGCGGGAGCTGGGGAGGGCAGTTCTTC
.,.,TRBJ1-5,TRBV21-1,CASSKDWDSPNQPQHF,TGTGCCAGCAGCAAAGATTGGGACAGTCCTAATCAGCCCCAGCATTTT
.,.,TRBJ2-7,TRBV6-1,CASIMSGIGYEQYF,TGTGCCAGCATTATGTCAGGGATTGGTTACGAGCAGTACTTC
.,.,TRBJ1-1,TRBV28,CASSPPLRAQNTEAFF,TGTGCCAGCAGCCCCCCCTTAAGGGCCCAGAACACTGAAGCTTTCTTT
.,.,TRBJ1-2,TRBV18,CASSTALGVSNYGYTF,TGTGCCAGCTCAACCGCCCTCGGGGTTTCTAACTATGGCTACACCTTC
.,.,TRBJ2-5,TRBV7-9,CASRPLAGETQYF,TGTGCCAGCAGACCTCTGGCGGGAGAGACCCAGTACTTC
TRBD2,.,TRBJ2-3,TRBV7-3,CASSLAGGFGDTQYF,TGTGCCAGCAGCTTAGCGGGAGGATTCGGAGATACGCAGTATTTT
.,.,TRBJ1-2,TRBV4-3,CASSQALTGNYGYTF,TGCGCCAGCAGCCAAGCCTTAACAGGGAACTATGGCTACACCTTC
.,.,TRBJ1-4,TRBV19,CASSRIGTNEKLFF,TGTGCCAGTAGTAGGATCGGGACTAATGAAAAACTGTTTTTT
TRBD2,.,TRBJ2-3,TRBV18,CASSPLLAGGADTQYF,TGTGCCAGCTCACCCCTACTAGCGGGAGGGGCAGATACGCAGTATTTT
.,few,TRBJ1-1,TRBV5-1,CASSLSLAGWDTEAFF,TGCGCCAGCAGCTTGTCATTAGCCGGCTGGGACACTGAAGCTTTCTTT
.,.,TRBJ1-5,TRBV28,CASTFSNQPQHF,TGTGCCAGTACGTTTAGCAATCAGCCCCAGCATTTT
.,.,TRBJ1-1,TRBV5-4,CASSFPQAQPPEAFF,TGTGCCAGCAGCTTCCCACAGGCCCAGCCTCCTGAAGCTTTCTTT
.,.,TRBJ2-7,TRBV29-1,CSVRFGQGAYEQYF,TGCAGCGTTAGGTTTGGGCAGGGCGCCTACGAGCAGTACTTC
.,once,TRBJ2-7,TRBV7-9,CASSDRGDSYEQYF,TGTGCCAGCAGCGACCGGGGCGACTCCTACGAGCAGTACTTC
.,.,TRBJ2-5,TRBV5-1,CASSQGHSQETQYF,TGCGCCAGCAGCCAAGGACACAGCCAAGAGACCCAGTACTTC
.,few,TRBJ1-2,TRBV6-5,CASSYADNYGYTF,TGTGCCAGCAGTTACGCAGACAACTATGGCTACACCTTC
TRBD1,.,TRBJ2-7,TRBV29-1,CSVAEGANEQYF,TGCAGCGTTGCTGAGGGGGCCAACGAGCAGTACTTC
.,.,TRBJ1-2,TRBV7-8,CASSSTANYGYTF,TGTGCCAGCAGCTCGACGGCAAACTATGGCTACACCTTC
TRBD1,.,TRBJ2-7,TRBV28,CASRDRTGGYKQYF,TGTGCCAGCAGAGATAGGACAGGGGGCTACAAGCAGTACTTC
.,once,TRBJ2-1,TRBV15,CATSRAKQGWNEQFF,TGTGCCACCAGCAGAGCCAAACAGGGATGGAATGAGCAGTTCTTC
TRBD1,.,TRBJ1-4,TRBV4-3,CASSLYNQQQGFEKLFF,TGCGCCAGCAGCCTCTACAACCAACAACAGGGGTTCGAAAAACTGTTTTTT
.,.,TRBJ2-3,TRBV14,CASSPHFRDTQYF,TGTGCCAGCAGCCCCCACTTCCGGGATACGCAGTATTTT
.,.,TRBJ1-2,TRBV5-5,CASSLDTNPTGYTF,TGTGCCAGCAGCCTAGATACCAACCCCACGGGCTACACCTTC
TRBD1,.,TRBJ1-1,TRBV5-6,CASSFPGQGAEAFF,TGTGCCAGCAGCTTTCCGGGACAGGGAGCTGAAGCTTTCTTT
.,.,TRBJ2-2,TRBV6-1,CASSENQGTGELFF,TGTGCCAGCAGTGAAAATCAGGGGACCGGGGAGCTGTTTTTT
TRBD2,.,TRBJ2-1,TRBV7-6,CASSPGGSRRANEQFF,TGTGCCAGCAGCCCCGGGGGGTCCCGTCGGGCCAATGAGCAGTTCTTC
.,.,TRBJ2-5,TRBV6-5,CASRTHRAIETQYF,TGTGCCAGCAGAACCCACAGGGCAATAGAGACCCAGTACTTC
.,.,TRBJ1-1,TRBV20-1,CSAIIGREAFF,TGCAGTGCTATAATCGGAAGGGAAGCTTTCTTT
.,.,TRBJ1-2,TRBV15,CATKSAPRGYGYTF,TGTGCCACCAAGTCCGCCCCCAGGGGCTATGGCTACACCTTC
.,.,TRBJ2-1,TRBV4-1,CASSQGEAGYNEQFF,TGCGCCAGCAGCCAGGGGGAGGCGGGCTACAATGAGCAGTTCTTC
.,.,TRBJ2-7,TRBV5-1,CASSLVPGSYEQYF,TGCGCCAGCAGCTTGGTTCCAGGCTCCTACGAGCAGTACTTC
.,.,TRBJ1-1,TRBV28,CASSFRAMNTEAFF,TGTGCCAGCAGTTTTAGAGCTATGAACACTGAAGCTTTCTTT
.,.,TRBJ1-5,TRBV6-1,CASSYRVSQPQHF,TGTGCCAGCTCTTATCGGGTTAGTCAGCCCCAGCATTTT
.,.,TRBJ2-5,TRBV5-4,CASSLVQALETQYF,TGTGCCAGCAGCTTGGTTCAGGCATTAGAGACCCAGTACTTC
.,once,TRBJ1-2,TRBV7-2,CASSLFENGYTF,TGTGCCAGCAGCTTATTCGAGAATGGCTACACCTTC
.,once,TRBJ2-7,TRBV28,CASNSGTSYSWEQYF,TGTGCCAGCAACTCCGGGACGTCTTACTCCTGGGAGCAGTACTTC
.,.,TRBJ2-1,TRBV9,CASSVAGGHNEQFF,TGTGCCAGCAGCGTAGCGGGGGGCCACAATGAGCAGTTCTTC
.,.,TRBJ2-3,TRBV27,CASRAPSTDTQYF,TGTGCCAGCAGGGCCCCTAGCACAGATACGCAGTATTTT
.,.,TRBJ1-2,TRBV7-2,CASSLRSRGTYGYTF,TGTGCCAGCAGCTTAAGGTCCAGGGGTACCTATGGCTACACCTTC
.,.,TRBJ2-7,TRBV5-1,CASSLDPGSEYEQYF,TGCGCCAGCAGCTTGGATCCCGGGTCGGAGTACGAGCAGTACTTC
.,.,TRBJ1-2,TRBV28,CASGGNYGYTF,TGTGCCAGCGGGGGGAACTATGGCTACACCTTC
.,.,TRBJ1-1,TRBV19,CASSVFNTEAFF,TGTGCCAGTAGTGTGTTTAACACTGAAGCTTTCTTT